One sample yielded the 12 T cell receptor beta chains listed below, sequenced in a study of blood T cell repertoires in COVID-19. Using immunoSEQ multiplex PCR, the repertoire was profiled, and TCRdb retains in-frame clones only, with some absent. This sample has over 50,000 clones; around four fifths occur once, and the top ten carry roughly 5%. Sequenced input: peripheral blood. The origin of the receptors is a man aged 70-80 years with acute or convalescent COVID-19.

The chain has TRBV18 and TRBJ1-1; 12 bases line up with TRBD1. The CDR3 contains 17 residues. Germline loops: CDR1 KGHSH, CDR2 LQKENI. J gave up 1 base and V 0 bases, and 3 bases lay outside the gene matches. CDR3 nucleotide sequence: TGTGCCAGCTCACCACCGGGACAGGGGGCCGGGAACACTGAAGCTTTCTTT. It yields the protein CASSPPGQGAGNTEAFF.

This clone was seen only a few times. CDR3 bases: TGTGCCAGCAGCCGCACTAGCGGGGGGGCGGGTGAGCAGTTCTTC. Amino acids: CASSRTSGGAGEQFF. The genes are TRBV7-2 and TRBJ2-1, with 13 bases fitting TRBD2. V lost 5 bases and J lost 9; bases outside the gene matches: 7. CDR1 is SGHTA, CDR2 FQGNSA, per germline. The CDR3 runs 15 residues.

This chain connects TRBV15 to TRBJ2-6; D is possibly TRBD2 (6 bases). V lost 3 bases and J 2 bases, leaving 8 bases between the germline ends. Germline V CDR1 and CDR2: LNHNV, YYDKDF (reference sequence). There are 15 residues in the CDR3. CDR3 protein: CATSSWGAGANVLTF. The CDR3 DNA sequence: TGTGCCACCAGCAGTTGGGGGGCTGGGGCCAACGTCCTGACTTTC.

The chain uses TRBV9 and TRBJ2-5, with 8 bases aligning to TRBD2. Germline CDR1 and CDR2: SGDLS and YYNGEE. CDR3 size: 16 residues. V lost 3 bases, J lost 2 bases, and 9 bases stayed unmatched. For the CDR3, the DNA is TGTGCCAGCAGCGCATGGGGGACTAGGGGGCAAGAGACCCAGTACTTC. Its protein is CASSAWGTRGQETQYF.

This clone appeared once. J is TRBJ2-7 and V is TRBV9; TRBD1 matches at 7 bases. With 3 bases clipped from V and 4 bases from J, the junction kept 13 bases outside the gene matches. The CDR3 has 16 residues. The V gene's germline CDR1 is SGDLS and CDR2 YYNGEE. The CDR3 here is CASSGRAPGQKYEQYF. The DNA of the CDR3 is TGTGCCAGCAGCGGAAGGGCGCCGGGACAGAAATACGAGCAGTACTTC.

The V and J genes are TRBV14 and TRBJ2-3; 8 nucleotides match TRBD2. V lost 4 bases, J lost 4 bases, and 4 bases stayed unmatched. This CDR3 is 14 amino acids long. Germline CDR1 SGHDN, CDR2 FVKESK. The DNA for the CDR3 is TGTGCCAGCAGCCGAGGCGGGGGGTCAGATACGCAGTATTTT. Translated: CASSRGGGSDTQYF.

This clone was counted once. This sequence joins TRBV3-1 (or the pseudogene TRBV3-2) and TRBJ2-1; D may be TRBD1 (6 bases). This CDR3 is built from 14 residues. V was clipped by 1 base and J by 12 bases, with 16 bases between them. CDR1 and CDR2 (germline): LGHDT, YNNKEL (reference sequence). The CDR3 coding sequence is TGTGCCAGCAGCCAAGGAAGGTCGCAGGGGTGGCAGTTCTTC. The encoded protein is CASSQGRSQGWQFF.

This chain uses TRBV27 with TRBJ1-2; 9 bases match TRBD1. The CDR3 length is 18 residues. Germline values: CDR1 MNHEY, CDR2 SMNVEV (reference sequence). Trimming removed 0 bases from V and 7 bases from J; junction bases left unmatched: 15. The CDR3 region has the DNA TGTGCCAGCAGTTTATCGCCCAATATTTGGGACAGGGTTTCTGGCTACACCTTC. Translated: CASSLSPNIWDRVSGYTF.

V is TRBV5-6 and J is TRBJ1-2, with D maybe TRBD1 (5 bases). The germline V and J ends were trimmed by 2 bases and 2 bases, with 7 bases remaining between them. Germline CDR1 SGHDT, CDR2 YYEEEE. This CDR3 has 13 amino acids. CDR3 bases: TGTGCCAGCAGCTTTGGACAAAACTATGGCTACACCTTC. It encodes CASSFGQNYGYTF.

Concerning this clone itself: One base separates it from a far larger clone, so it is likely a read error. The chain links TRBV5-4 to TRBJ1-5, with 7 bases identical to TRBD1. V shed 0 bases, J shed 0 bases, and the junction held 0 bases outside the gene matches. The germline gives CDR1 SGHNT, CDR2 YYREEE (reference sequence). The CDR3 is 15 amino acids. This CDR3 is CASSLGQGSNQPQHF. DNA of the CDR3: TGTGCCAGCAGCTTGGGACAGGGTAGCAATCAGCCCCAGCATTTT.

The sample holds one count of this clone. V is TRBV9 and J is TRBJ1-3; D is unresolved. Germline V gene lookup returns CDR1 SGDLS and CDR2 YYNGEE. The CDR3 extends over 16 amino acids. Trimming stripped 0 bases from V and 1 base from J, with 11 bases between. CDR3 sequence reads: CASSVGVLGSGNTIYF. CDR3 bases: TGTGCCAGCAGCGTAGGGGTTCTCGGGTCTGGAAACACCATATATTTT.

The chain combines TRBV3-1 (or the pseudogene TRBV3-2) with TRBJ2-7, with 11 bases lining up with TRBD1. CDR3 length: 16 amino acids. Trimming cost V 2 bases and J 6 bases; bases outside gene matches: 9. In germline, CDR1 is LGHDT, CDR2 YNNKEL (reference sequence). CDR3 protein: CASSQPGTGGLGEQYF. For the CDR3, the DNA is TGTGCCAGCAGCCAACCTGGGACAGGGGGTCTGGGCGAGCAGTACTTC.